These 27 T cell receptor beta chains originate from one sample sequenced in a study of blood T cells in healthy people across ages. A second PCR of 7 to 11 cycles used a sample-barcoded 5' primer and a J-beta primer mix. TCRdb reprocessed the 5' RACE reads with MiXCR, giving one entry per CDR3 protein. Counted here are 1.5 million or so distinct CDR3 sequences, approximately 43% occurring once; the ten biggest clones make up about 4%. Sequencing was done on a sample of blood. The receptor set was obtained from a young woman in good health.

The chain employs TRBV4-1 and TRBJ1-2, with TRBD1 identical over 7 bases. The J segment lost 4 bases and the V segment lost 2 bases, leaving 10 bases of the junction unmatched. The CDR3 is 16 residues long. Looked up from germline, CDR1 is MGHRA and CDR2 is YSYEKL. The CDR3 DNA sequence: TGCGCCAGCAGCCAAAGTTTTGACAGGGCCTCCTATGGCTACACCTTC. Its translation: CASSQSFDRASYGYTF.

V is TRBV4-2 and J is TRBJ2-1; 13 bases line up with TRBD2. The V gene's germline CDR1 is LGHNA and CDR2 YNFKEQ. The CDR3 is 17 amino acids. V shed 3 bases, J shed 8 bases, and the junction held 10 bases outside the gene matches. CDR3 bases: TGTGCCAGCAGCCATCAACTAGCGGGAGGGCCTTTTGATGAGCAGTTCTTC. Amino acid sequence: CASSHQLAGGPFDEQFF.

The rearrangement uses TRBV28 and TRBJ2-3, with TRBD2 as a possible D gene (5 bases). V lost 8 bases and J 2 bases, leaving 11 bases between the germline ends. The V gene's germline CDR1 is MDHEN and CDR2 SYDVKM. This CDR3 region has 13 residues. CDR3 coding DNA: TGTGCCAGCGGGAGTAGACTCACAGATACGCAGTATTTT. Its translation is CASGSRLTDTQYF.

This clonotype was counted between two and nine times. This chain connects TRBV12-3 or TRBV12-4 to TRBJ2-3; a possible D gene is TRBD2 (6 bases). V was shortened by 2 bases and J by 5 bases, with 14 bases between the two germline ends. The CDR3 extends over 15 amino acids. The CDR3 region has the DNA TGTGCCAGCAGTTTACATGGAGGGGTGAGAGATACGCAGTATTTT. It codes for CASSLHGGVRDTQYF.

This clonotype was seen more than once but under ten times. The chain uses TRBV20-1 and TRBJ2-3, with a weak D call TRBD2 (5 bases). In germline, CDR1 is DFQATT, CDR2 SNEGSKA (reference sequence). The ends were cut back, 4 bases at V and 5 bases at J, with 13 bases in the middle. The CDR3 spans 13 residues. CDR3 in amino acids: CSAKEVALDTQYF. The DNA of the CDR3 is TGCAGTGCTAAAGAGGTAGCGCTAGATACGCAGTATTTT.

The J gene is TRBJ2-2, the V gene TRBV15; the D is unclear. The CDR3 runs to 15 residues. Trimming removed 0 bases from V and 1 base from J, with 6 bases in between. CDR1 and CDR2 from the germline V gene are LNHNV and YYDKDF (reference sequence). In nucleotides, the CDR3 is TGTGCCACCAGCAGAGATGCCGTGAACACCGGGGAGCTGTTTTTT. Protein: CATSRDAVNTGELFF.

The chain is built from TRBV5-5 and TRBJ2-2; 7 bases are a match to TRBD1. The CDR3 is made up of 16 amino acids. Unmatched junction bases numbered 10, after V lost 3 bases and J lost 5 bases. Germline CDR1 is SGHKS and CDR2 is YYEKEE (reference sequence). CDR3 coding DNA: TGTGCCAGCAGCTCATCGGCAGGGGGAAGTACCGGGGAGCTGTTTTTT. Amino acids: CASSSSAGGSTGELFF.

The table lists this clonotype with a few counts. The chain is built from TRBV7-2 and TRBJ2-4; D call uncertain. Per germline, CDR1 SGHTA and CDR2 FQGNSA. This CDR3 spans 14 amino acids. Trimming removed 2 bases from V and 0 bases from J, with 5 bases in between. The CDR3 sequence: CASSLQVAKNIQYF. CDR3 DNA: TGTGCCAGCAGCTTACAAGTAGCCAAAAACATTCAGTACTTC.

This sequence joins TRBV9 and TRBJ2-1; D is uncertain. CDR1 and CDR2 from the germline V gene are SGDLS and YYNGEE. The CDR3 is 14 residues long. The V and J ends lost 0 bases and 3 bases respectively, with 7 bases between them. CDR3 protein: CASSVATHYNEQFF. CDR3 in DNA: TGTGCCAGCAGCGTAGCTACCCACTACAATGAGCAGTTCTTC. The full variable domain, its missing parts supplied by reference TRBV9 and TRBJ2-1, is DSGVTQTPKHLITATGQRVTLRCSPRSGDLSVYWYQQSLDQGLQFLIQYYNGEERAKGNILERFSAQQFPDLHSELNLSSLELGDSALYFCASSVATHYNEQFFGPGTRLTVL.

This clonotype was observed a few times. The rearrangement joins TRBV19 to TRBJ1-6; 11 nucleotides line up with TRBD1. The CDR3 spans 15 residues. Per the germline V gene, CDR1 is LNHDA and CDR2 is SQIVND (reference sequence). With V trimmed by 4 bases and J by 5 bases, 1 base remained unmatched. CDR3 sequence: CASSTDRGHNSPLHF. CDR3 nucleotide sequence: TGTGCCAGTAGTACGGACAGGGGGCATAATTCACCCCTCCACTTT.

V is TRBV20-1 and J is TRBJ1-2; D ambiguous. Germline CDR1 and CDR2: DFQATT and SNEGSKA (reference sequence). The CDR3 is made up of 12 amino acids. V was trimmed by 3 bases and J by 1 base, leaving 6 bases between them. The CDR3 sequence is CSASVFNYGYTF. The CDR3 nucleotides are TGCAGTGCTAGTGTTTTTAACTATGGCTACACCTTC.

The chain is built from TRBV5-6 and TRBJ2-1, with 11 bases aligning to TRBD2. The tail of the sequence fits TRBJ2-7 better, so the J call may be wrong. This CDR3 comprises 17 residues. The germline CDR1 and CDR2 sequences are SGHDT and YYEEEE. CDR3 sequence (DNA): TGTGCCAGCAGCGATAGCGGGGGGGCTTTACGTTACAATGAGCAGTACTTC. This translates into CASSDSGGALRYNEQYF.

The chain has TRBV15 and TRBJ1-2; D is unresolved. V gave up 0 bases and J gave up 8 bases, with 13 bases separating them. The CDR3 covers 14 residues. The germline V gene encodes CDR1 LNHNV and CDR2 YYDKDF (reference sequence). The CDR3, as DNA: TGTGCCACCAGCAGAGACCGGCCAACAAGGGGCTACACCTTC. This sequence encodes CATSRDRPTRGYTF.

This chain joins TRBV20-1 and TRBJ1-5, with D possibly TRBD1 on 5 matching bases. The germline V and J ends were trimmed by 4 bases and 6 bases, with 13 bases remaining between them. The CDR3 spans 13 residues. Germline-derived CDR1 and CDR2 are DFQATT and SNEGSKA (reference sequence). For the CDR3, the DNA is TGCAGTGCTAACACGGGGCGAGGTCAGCCCCAGCATTTT. It yields the protein CSANTGRGQPQHF.

About this clonotype: Being one base from a much bigger clone, this may be a read error. This chain joins TRBV5-1 and TRBJ2-7, with TRBD2 matching 10 bases. The CDR3 length is 17 residues. J lost 7 bases, V lost 0 bases, and 13 bases had no gene match. The germline CDR1 and CDR2 sequences are SGHRS and YFSETQ. The CDR3 protein is CASSLAIPGLALNEQYF. DNA of the CDR3: TGCGCCAGCAGCTTGGCCATTCCGGGACTAGCGCTCAATGAGCAGTACTTC.

V gene TRBV27 combines with J gene TRBJ1-3, with a tentative D call TRBD1 (5 bases). This CDR3 comprises 18 residues. Trimming cost V 0 bases and J 4 bases, with 19 bases left between them. CDR1 and CDR2 from the germline V gene are MNHEY and SMNVEV (reference sequence). CDR3 in amino acids: CASSLSIFDQWGGNTIYF. CDR3 nucleotides: TGTGCCAGCAGTTTATCGATCTTTGACCAATGGGGCGGAAACACCATATATTTT.

The V and J genes are TRBV5-6 and TRBJ2-1, with D hard to call. Trimming took 1 base from V and 0 from J, leaving 8 bases between them. The CDR3 is 15 residues long. Germline V lookup: CDR1 SGHDT, CDR2 YYEEEE. The CDR3 DNA reads TGTGCCAGCAGCTTGTGGGAAACCTCCTACAATGAGCAGTTCTTC. It encodes CASSLWETSYNEQFF.

This clonotype occurred many times. At one of its ends the junction is not consistent with the germline gene, which may arise from a read error. The chain is built from TRBV7-7 and TRBJ2-1; no reliable D call. This CDR3 contains 16 residues. The germline gives CDR1 SSHAT, CDR2 FNYEAQ (reference sequence). The CDR3 region has the DNA TGTGCTAGCAGCTTAGCTTTACACCGCTCCTACAATGAGCAGTTCTTC. It yields the protein CASSLALHRSYNEQFF.

The table lists this clonotype with a few counts. The chain combines TRBV6-2 or TRBV6-3 with TRBJ2-5, with D possibly being TRBD2 (6 bases). The CDR3 totals 15 residues. From germline, CDR1 is MNHEY and CDR2 SVGEGT. The ends were cut back, 2 bases at V and 0 bases at J, with 10 bases in the middle. CDR3 protein: CASSYGRGDQETQYF. CDR3 coding DNA: TGTGCCAGCAGTTACGGTCGCGGGGACCAAGAGACCCAGTACTTC.

The chain has TRBV20-1 and TRBJ1-1; D possibly corresponds to TRBD1 (5 bases). Germline V gene sequence: CDR1 DFQATT, CDR2 SNEGSKA (reference sequence). The CDR3 consists of 11 residues. V shed 6 bases and J shed 4 bases, with 9 bases lying between them. Here the CDR3 DNA reads TGCAGTGCGGGGGAGGGCACTGAAGCTTTCTTT. Protein product: CSAGEGTEAFF.

This clonotype was picked up one time. The junction shows a germline mismatch at one end, possibly a read error. J is TRBJ1-1 and V is TRBV6-6; the D gene is possibly TRBD1 (5 bases). This CDR3 comprises 16 residues. The germline gives CDR1 MNHNY, CDR2 SVGAGI (reference sequence). The CDR3 loop reads CASSDPGRGPNPEAFF. The CDR3 DNA follows: TGTGCCAGCAGTGACCCGGGACGGGGCCCGAACCCTGAAGCTTTCTTT.

The chain recombines TRBV25-1 with TRBJ1-4, with 7 bases aligning to TRBD1. The trim removed 3 bases at V and 8 bases at J, leaving 9 bases unmatched. Germline CDR1 reads MGHDK; CDR2 reads SYGVNS. This CDR3 comprises 15 residues. The CDR3: CASSERGGRGEKLFF. The DNA for the CDR3 is TGTGCCAGCAGTGAGAGGGGGGGCAGGGGGGAAAAACTGTTTTTT.

This clonotype was picked up a small number of times. The chain combines TRBV28 with TRBJ2-5, with TRBD1 identical over 8 bases. The end of the DNA fits TRBJ2-7 better, so the J call may be wrong. The CDR3 is 14 residues long. Looked up from germline, CDR1 is MDHEN and CDR2 is SYDVKM. The CDR3, as DNA: TGTGCCAGCAGTTTAAGTCATGGACAGGGCGAGCAGTACTTC. Translating it yields CASSLSHGQGEQYF.

This clonotype has just a few counts. The genes are TRBV20-1 and TRBJ2-5; no clear D. In germline, CDR1 is DFQATT, CDR2 SNEGSKA (reference sequence). The V end lost 0 bases, the J end lost 2 bases, and 10 bases lay between the germline ends. The CDR3 loop spans 14 amino acids. CDR3 nucleotides: TGCAGTGCTAGAGACCACGATCAACAAGAGACCCAGTACTTC. Translated, it gives CSARDHDQQETQYF.

This rearrangement joins TRBV2 to TRBJ2-1, with 7 bases fitting TRBD1. The CDR3 has 14 residues. The J segment lost 5 bases and the V segment lost 6 bases, leaving 7 bases of the junction unmatched. The germline V gene has CDR1 SNHLY and CDR2 FYNNEI. This chain's CDR3 is CASRPTTGNNEQFF. In DNA form, the CDR3 reads TGTGCCAGCAGGCCTACGACAGGGAACAATGAGCAGTTCTTC. Filled out from reference TRBV2 and TRBJ2-1, the complete variable domain reads EPEVTQTPSHQVTQMGQEVILRCVPISNHLYFYWYRQILGQKVEFLVSFYNNEISEKSEIFDDQFSVERPDGSNFTLKIRSTKLEDSAMYFCASRPTTGNNEQFFGPGTRLTVL.

The chain is built from TRBV28 and TRBJ2-5; 8 positions match TRBD1. After removal of 7 bases from V and 13 bases from J, the junction contained 17 bases not matched to a gene. CDR1 is MDHEN, CDR2 SYDVKM, per germline. The CDR3 covers 14 residues. In DNA form, the CDR3 reads TGTGCCAGCAACTCTTTCCCGGTGAGGACAGGGCCGTACTTC. Protein product: CASNSFPVRTGPYF.

In this sample, this clonotype turned up a few times. The chain carries TRBV12-3 or TRBV12-4 and TRBJ2-6; D unresolved. CDR3 length: 15 residues. V was trimmed by 3 bases and J by 1 base, leaving 7 bases between them. The CDR3, as DNA: TGTGCCAGCAGTTTGACCCGTTCTGGGGCCAACGTCCTGACTTTC. Translating gives CASSLTRSGANVLTF.